The 29 T cell receptor beta chains reported below all come from one sample, sequenced in a study of tumor and adjacent non-tumor tissue in lung cancer. The library came from three nested PCR rounds adapted from ARM-PCR protocols. TCRdb ran MiXCR on the multiplex PCR reads and lists one entry per CDR3 protein. The sample holds over 130,000 distinct CDR3 sequences, around 60% seen once. RNA was extracted from bulk tissue without any cell sorting. The sample consisted of lung tumor tissue. The receptors here all came from a man aged 60-69 years with small cell lung cancer.

V gene TRBV20-1 combines with J gene TRBJ2-3, with D possibly matching TRBD2 (6 bases). The CDR3 totals 15 residues. Germline V gene data show CDR1 as DFQATT and CDR2 as SNEGSKA (reference sequence). Trimming cost V 2 bases and J 4 bases, with 16 bases left between them. CDR3 coding DNA: TGCAGTGCTAGACGGGGACGCCCGGGGGCAGATACGCAGTATTTT. Translation: CSARRGRPGADTQYF.

This clonotype was counted at least ten times. The chain has TRBV6-6 and TRBJ2-1; 9 positions agree with TRBD2. Germline CDR1 MNHNY, CDR2 SVGAGI (reference sequence). The CDR3 runs 16 residues. With V trimmed by 5 bases and J by 3 bases, 8 bases remained unmatched. This chain's CDR3 is CASSASSGRFYNEQFF. Written as DNA, the CDR3 is TGTGCCAGCAGTGCCTCAAGCGGGAGGTTCTACAATGAGCAGTTCTTC.

V and J are TRBV6-2 or TRBV6-3 and TRBJ2-1; possibly TRBD2 for D (5 bases). The CDR3 spans 12 residues. The V and J ends lost 8 bases and 12 bases respectively, with 17 bases between them. Per the germline V gene, CDR1 is MNHEY and CDR2 is SVGEGT. The CDR3 spells CASGLEGTLQFF. The CDR3 DNA reads TGTGCCAGCGGGTTAGAGGGAACCTTGCAGTTCTTC.

V gene TRBV20-1 combines with J gene TRBJ1-2, with D uncertain. V was pared by 3 bases and J by 4 bases, with 15 bases between. The CDR3 extends over 14 amino acids. In germline, CDR1 is DFQATT, CDR2 SNEGSKA (reference sequence). CDR3 nucleotide sequence: TGCAGTGCTAGGATCACCCGCGACTTCTATGGCTACACCTTC. Its protein is CSARITRDFYGYTF.

With regard to this clonotype: At one boundary the junction diverges from the germline segment, which might be a read error. The chain carries TRBV6-1 and TRBJ2-3; maybe TRBD1 (6 bases). The CDR3 runs 11 residues. CDR1 MNHNS and CDR2 SASEGT come from the germline V gene. CDR3 region: CTSRFQGTLYF. DNA for the CDR3: TGTACCAGCAGATTCCAGGGGACGCTGTATTTT.

This rearrangement joins TRBV29-1 to TRBJ1-1, with D perhaps TRBD1 (5 bases). There are 15 residues in the CDR3. Germline V gene lookup returns CDR1 SQVTM and CDR2 ANQGSEA. Trimming removed 8 bases from V and 2 bases from J, with 21 bases in between. CDR3 DNA sequence: TGCAGCATTGGGGGGGGTAGGGGCGCAAACACTGAAGCTTTCTTT. Translating it yields CSIGGGRGANTEAFF.

The chain combines TRBV6-5 with TRBJ2-1; 12 positions agree with TRBD2. Trimming took 6 bases from V and 10 from J; bases not matched to a gene: 16. CDR3 length equals 17 residues. Germline V gene sequence: CDR1 MNHEY, CDR2 SVGAGI. The CDR3 here is CASSSRLAGAAWEEQFF. In DNA, the CDR3 is TGTGCCAGCAGCTCGAGACTAGCGGGAGCCGCGTGGGAGGAGCAGTTCTTC.

CDR3 amino acids: CASSLEAGVHEQFF. In nucleotides, the CDR3 is TGTGCCAGCAGCTTAGAAGCGGGAGTTCATGAGCAGTTCTTC. The chain uses TRBV7-9 and TRBJ2-1; 8 bases fit TRBD2. V was pared by 1 base and J by 8 bases, with 4 bases of the junction left unmatched. CDR1 and CDR2 (germline): SEHNR, FQNEAQ (reference sequence). There are 14 residues in the CDR3.

The chain is built from TRBV12-3 or TRBV12-4 and TRBJ2-1, with no clear D. The CDR3 is made up of 13 amino acids. Trimming cost V 3 bases and J 15 bases, with 18 bases left between them. In DNA form, the CDR3 reads TGTGCCAGCAGTTTGAATAAGGGAAATGAGAGGTTCTTC. It yields the protein CASSLNKGNERFF.

Concerning this clonotype itself: A much more abundant neighbour one base away suggests this may be a read error. This sequence joins TRBV20-1 and TRBJ2-1; the match to TRBD2 covers 8 bases. The length of the CDR3 is 17 residues. Germline loops: CDR1 DFQATT, CDR2 SNEGSKA (reference sequence). The CDR3 here is CSARGSASGSRYNGQFF. Here the CDR3 DNA reads TGCAGTGCTAGAGGGTCAGCCAGCGGGAGTAGGTACAATGGGCAGTTCTTC.

This clonotype was detected only once. V and J are TRBV12-3 or TRBV12-4 and TRBJ2-3; D gene ambiguous. V was clipped by 10 bases and J by 2 bases, with 7 bases between them. CDR3 length equals 11 residues. CDR3 in amino acids: CANKDTDTQYF. As DNA, the CDR3 is TGTGCCAACAAGGACACAGATACGCAGTATTTT.

In this sample, this clonotype turned up many times. The CDR3 DNA reads as TGTGCCAGCAGATTAGGGAATGAGCAGTTCTTC. Translation: CASRLGNEQFF. This chain uses TRBV5-4 with TRBJ2-1; D gene uncertain. V shed 5 bases and J shed 7 bases, with 7 bases lying between them. Germline values: CDR1 SGHNT, CDR2 YYREEE (reference sequence). The CDR3 has 11 amino acids.

This clonotype was detected only a few times. The chain is built from TRBV12-3 or TRBV12-4 and TRBJ2-3; 11 nucleotides line up with TRBD2. This CDR3 is 18 amino acids long. V gave up 3 bases and J gave up 0 bases; unmatched junction bases: 8. The CDR3 reads CASSFFSGRASSTDTQYF. CDR3 DNA sequence: TGTGCCAGCAGTTTCTTTAGCGGGAGGGCCTCTAGCACAGATACGCAGTATTTT.

This clonotype has just one count. This could be a read error, since a much larger clone is one nucleotide away. V gene TRBV5-1 combines with J gene TRBJ2-1; D unclear. The CDR3 totals 12 residues. V was pared by 5 bases and J by 5 bases, with 8 bases between. The germline gives CDR1 SGHRS, CDR2 YFSETQ. CDR3 loop: CASRSDHNEQFF. CDR3 coding DNA: TGCGCCAGCAGGTCAGACCACAATGAGCAGTTCTTC.

As for this clonotype: The junction differs from germline at one of its ends, possibly a read error. The chain has TRBV10-3 and TRBJ2-2, with 8 positions matching TRBD1. The CDR3 is 15 residues long. CDR1 and CDR2 (germline): ENHRY, SYGVKD. This chain's CDR3 is CAISDRGLGTGELLF. CDR3 coding DNA: TGTGCCATCAGTGACAGGGGGCTGGGCACCGGGGAGCTGCTTTTT.

This clonotype has a count of ten or more. This chain joins TRBV12-3 or TRBV12-4 and TRBJ1-2; D might be TRBD1 (6 bases). The CDR3 is made up of 15 amino acids. Trimming took off 6 bases at V and 2 bases at J, with 16 bases between the two ends. CDR3 in DNA: TGTGCCAGCAGCCCAAAAACCACAGGGAACTATGGCTACACCTTC. It encodes CASSPKTTGNYGYTF.

The chain couples TRBV6-5 to TRBJ2-7; TRBD1 is a possible D gene (5 bases). The CDR3 consists of 13 residues. Germline V gene lookup returns CDR1 MNHEY and CDR2 SVGAGI. CDR3 sequence reads: CACSYFQGDEQYV. CDR3 nucleotide sequence: TGTGCCTGCAGTTATTTTCAAGGGGACGAGCAGTACGTC.

A remark on this clonotype: The junction differs from germline at one of its ends, possibly a read error. The V gene is TRBV29-1, the J gene TRBJ2-1, with TRBD2 matching over 11 bases. Germline V gene lookup returns CDR1 SQVTM and CDR2 ANQGSEA. This CDR3 comprises 17 residues. CDR3 in amino acids: CSVAGTSGSVGNNEQLF. Written as DNA, the CDR3 is TGCAGCGTCGCCGGGACTAGCGGAAGTGTGGGGAACAATGAGCAGCTCTTC.

This clonotype was counted many times. This sequence joins TRBV6-5 and TRBJ2-7, with D perhaps TRBD2 (6 bases). Trimming pared 5 bases from V and 3 bases from J, leaving 20 bases between. The CDR3 has 16 amino acids. The V gene's germline CDR1 is MNHEY and CDR2 SVGAGI. The CDR3 nucleotides read TGTGCCAGCAGTCCCGTGAGGAGGGGAACCCTCTACGAGCAGTACGTC. Translated, it gives CASSPVRRGTLYEQYV.

As regards this clonotype: The junction departs from the called germline gene at one end, perhaps through a read error. DNA of the CDR3: TGTTCCAGCAGACGGAGGTCAGCGGGAAAGACCGGGGAGCTGTTTTTT. Protein: CSSRRRSAGKTGELFF. The chain joins TRBV12-3 or TRBV12-4 to TRBJ2-2; 7 positions match TRBD2. The CDR3 spans 16 residues.

The sample holds a few counts of this clonotype. Mismatch with germline at one junction end may stem from a read error. This rearrangement joins TRBV28 to TRBJ1-2; D is unclear. This CDR3 comprises 16 residues. CDR1 and CDR2 (germline): MDHEN, SYDVKM. The CDR3 reads CDSSLPAASGNYGYTF. CDR3 nucleotide sequence: TGTGACAGCAGTCTCCCGGCAGCCTCGGGTAACTATGGCTACACCTTC.

On this clonotype: A junction end diverges from the germline sequence, so it may reflect a read error. V gene TRBV20-1 combines with J gene TRBJ1-4; D is uncertain. The CDR3 has 12 residues. In germline, CDR1 is DFQATT, CDR2 SNEGSKA (reference sequence). CDR3 residues: CSATRLNEKLLF. The CDR3 DNA reads as TGCAGTGCTACCCGGCTTAATGAAAAACTGCTTTTT.

About this clonotype: Just one base apart from a much larger clone, this may be a read error. This chain joins TRBV4-1 and TRBJ2-7, with a possible D match to TRBD1 (6 bases). The V gene lost 4 bases and the J gene lost 2 bases, with 12 bases spanning the gap. Per germline, CDR1 MGHRA and CDR2 YSYEKL. The CDR3 loop spans 14 amino acids. The CDR3 sequence is CASSPVGGAYEQYV. The CDR3 DNA follows: TGCGCCAGCAGCCCAGTTGGGGGCGCCTACGAGCAGTACGTC.

The V and J genes are TRBV20-1 and TRBJ2-3, with 15 bases that match TRBD2. The CDR3 length is 15 residues. Germline CDR1 reads DFQATT; CDR2 reads SNEGSKA (reference sequence). V was pared by 6 bases and J by 8 bases, with 9 bases of the junction left unmatched. CDR3 amino acids: CSAVRTSGRACTQYF. In nucleotides, the CDR3 is TGCAGTGCCGTCAGGACTAGCGGGAGGGCATGTACGCAGTATTTT.

In the case of this clonotype: The junction departs from the called germline gene at one end, perhaps through a read error. The chain employs TRBV6-5 and TRBJ1-2, with 9 bases fitting TRBD1. Per the germline V gene, CDR1 is MNHEY and CDR2 is SVGAGI. The CDR3 has 13 amino acids. This CDR3 is CPSSLTGGRGYTF. The CDR3 region has the DNA TGTCCCAGCAGCCTGACAGGGGGAAGGGGCTACACCTTC.

This clonotype was seen ten or more times. The chain carries TRBV5-1 and TRBJ2-1, with 9 nucleotides matching TRBD1. Per the germline V gene, CDR1 is SGHRS and CDR2 is YFSETQ. This CDR3 has 12 residues. The J segment lost 15 bases and the V segment lost 3 bases, leaving 7 bases of the junction unmatched. For the CDR3, the DNA is TGCGCCAGCAGCTCATCGGGGGACAGGGTGTTCTTC. It yields the protein CASSSSGDRVFF.

This clonotype occurred a few times. This may be a read error, as it is one base from a much larger clone. The chain couples TRBV6-1 to TRBJ2-6; a possible D gene is TRBD1 (6 bases). This CDR3 spans 15 amino acids. Looked up from germline, CDR1 is MNHNS and CDR2 is SASEGT. The CDR3 reads CASRGQYSGADVLTF. CDR3 in DNA: TGTGCCAGCAGAGGACAGTACTCTGGGGCCGACGTCCTGACTTTC.

Remarks on this clonotype: A read error may explain this, as a much larger clone is one base away. The chain carries TRBV6-1 and TRBJ2-1, with D maybe TRBD1 (6 bases). The germline V gene has CDR1 MNHNS and CDR2 SASEGT. The germline V and J ends were trimmed by 5 bases and 7 bases, with 18 bases remaining between them. This CDR3 comprises 15 residues. The chain's CDR3 is CASSLRQVNENEQFF. The DNA for the CDR3 is TGTGCCAGCAGTCTTCGACAGGTTAATGAGAATGAGCAGTTCTTC.

This clonotype has more than one count but fewer than ten. This chain joins TRBV4-1 and TRBJ2-5; tentative D call: TRBD1 (6 bases). CDR3 length equals 14 residues. The V gene lost 1 base and the J gene lost 1 base, with 7 bases spanning the gap. Germline V gene sequence: CDR1 MGHRA, CDR2 YSYEKL. The DNA for the CDR3 is TGCGCCAGCAGCCAAGGGGGGCCCCAAGAGACCCAGTACTTC. Encoded protein: CASSQGGPQETQYF.